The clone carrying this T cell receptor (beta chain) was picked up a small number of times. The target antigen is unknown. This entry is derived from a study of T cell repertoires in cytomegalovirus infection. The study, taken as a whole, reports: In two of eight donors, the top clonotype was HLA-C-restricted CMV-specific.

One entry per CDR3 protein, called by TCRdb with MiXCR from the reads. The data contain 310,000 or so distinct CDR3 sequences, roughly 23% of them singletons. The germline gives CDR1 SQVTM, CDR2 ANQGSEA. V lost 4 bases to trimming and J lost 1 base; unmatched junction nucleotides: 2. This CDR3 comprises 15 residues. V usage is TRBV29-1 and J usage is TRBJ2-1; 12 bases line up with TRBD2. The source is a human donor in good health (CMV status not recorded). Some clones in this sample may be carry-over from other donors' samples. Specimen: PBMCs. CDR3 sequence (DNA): TGCAGCGTTGGACTAGCGGGAGCTTCCTACAATGAGCAGTTCTTC. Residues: CSVGLAGASYNEQFF.